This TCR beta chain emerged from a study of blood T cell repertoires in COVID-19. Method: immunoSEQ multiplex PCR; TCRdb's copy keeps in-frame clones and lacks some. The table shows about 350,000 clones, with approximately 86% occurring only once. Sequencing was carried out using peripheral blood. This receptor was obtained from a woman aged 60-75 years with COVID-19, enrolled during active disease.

As DNA, the CDR3 is TGTGCCAGCAGCTTAGGACTAGCGGGCACAGATACGCAGTATTTT. Translating it yields CASSLGLAGTDTQYF. The genes are TRBV7-9 and TRBJ2-3, with 9 nucleotides matching TRBD2. The CDR3 sequence is 15 residues long. V lost 1 base, J lost 1 base, and 0 bases stayed unmatched. Germline V gives CDR1 SEHNR, CDR2 FQNEAQ (reference sequence).